This T cell receptor (beta chain) derives from a study of blood T cells in healthy people across ages. Through a sample-barcoded 5' primer and a J-beta primer mix, a second PCR was run for roughly 7 to 12 cycles. TCRdb processed the 5' RACE reads anew with MiXCR; each CDR3 protein has one entry. The sample has under 700,000 distinct CDR3 sequences; around 24% are singletons. The CDR3 length is 14 residues. Germline lookup yields CDR1 SGHTA and CDR2 FQGTGA. The data were also submitted as part of a second study, on T cells of mothers and their children.

The clonotype comes from a boy aged 5-17 years in good health. The sequencing sample was made of blood. The chain recombines TRBV7-3 with TRBJ2-5; D is unclear. The DNA end lines up better with TRBJ2-1; the J call may be wrong. The DNA for the CDR3 is TGTGCCAGCAGCTTAAGCTCAAATAACAATGAGCAGTTCTTC. This sequence encodes CASSLSSNNNEQFF.